This T cell receptor beta chain is drawn from a study of shared clonotypes between healthy human individuals. Repertoires were generated with immunoSEQ multiplex PCR, while TCRdb's copy carries only in-frame clones and drops some. The sample yields millions of clones, around nine tenths seen once. On this clone: The antigen is unknown.

Study observations and caveats: Sorted-subset sequencing was shown by rarefaction to be incomplete despite large depth.

The CDR3 runs to 15 residues. In germline, CDR1 is SNHLY, CDR2 FYNNEI. V was clipped by 6 bases and J by 0 bases, with 14 bases between them. The sample consisted of naive CD4+ T cells sorted from blood. Subset: CD45RA+ positively selected. The chain recombines TRBV2 with TRBJ1-1; D is undetermined. This TCR came from a man in his late teens or twenties in good health. The CDR3: CASRISDGMNTEAFF. CDR3 DNA: TGTGCCAGCAGGATTAGCGACGGAATGAACACTGAAGCTTTCTTT. The whole variable domain, filled in from reference TRBV2 and TRBJ1-1, reads EPEVTQTPSHQVTQMGQEVILRCVPISNHLYFYWYRQILGQKVEFLVSFYNNEISEKSEIFDDQFSVERPDGSNFTLKIRSTKLEDSAMYFCASRISDGMNTEAFFGQGTRLTVV.